The rows below give T cell receptor beta chains drawn from one sample of a study of shared clonotypes between healthy human individuals. Sequencing used immunoSEQ multiplex PCR; TCRdb keeps in-frame clones, though not all of them. The sample shows some 1,100,000 clones, 78% of them seen only once. The sequencing input was memory CD4+ T cells from PBMCs. The source is a man aged 18 to 29 in good health. Some clones in this sample may be carry-over from other donors' samples. Both conserved end residues are part of each CDR3. The D gene is left open where the match is weak. Some rows mark clone size as missing; the rest say once, few, many or name a class of expanded clone.

d_call,clone_size,v_call,j_call,cdr3_aa,cdr3_nt
NA,NA,TRBV29-1,TRBJ1-5,CSVEEQSNQPQHF,TGCAGCGTTGAAGAACAGAGCAATCAGCCCCAGCATTTT
TRBD1,NA,TRBV5-5,TRBJ2-7,CASSRGQVSYEQYF,TGTGCCAGCAGCCGGGGACAGGTCTCCTACGAGCAGTACTTC
TRBD1,NA,TRBV5-1,TRBJ1-5,CASSPGQTSNQPQHF,TGCGCCAGCAGCCCGGGACAGACGTCCAATCAGCCCCAGCATTTT
NA,NA,TRBV28,TRBJ2-1,CASSLTGNEQFF,TGTGCCAGCAGTTTAACCGGCAATGAGCAGTTCTTC
NA,NA,TRBV19,TRBJ1-3,CASSTTAGVGNTIYF,TGTGCCAGTAGTACGACCGCAGGGGTCGGAAACACCATATATTTT
TRBD2,NA,TRBV15,TRBJ2-7,CATSRARGVQYF,TGTGCCACCAGCAGAGCTCGGGGGGTGCAGTACTTC
NA,NA,TRBV30,TRBJ2-5,CAWSVGGTVPETQYF,TGTGCCTGGAGTGTAGGCGGGACGGTCCCGGAGACCCAGTACTTC
TRBD1,NA,TRBV6-1,TRBJ2-7,CASNAGGTVYEQYF,TGTGCCAGCAATGCAGGGGGAACAGTCTACGAGCAGTACTTC
NA,NA,TRBV6-1,TRBJ2-5,CASSETVMGGTASTQYF,TGTGCCAGCAGTGAAACGGTGATGGGGGGAACTGCCTCTACCCAGTACTTC
NA,NA,TRBV28,TRBJ2-7,CATTRSSSYEQYF,TGTGCCACTACTCGGTCCAGTTCCTACGAGCAGTACTTC
NA,few,TRBV7-2,TRBJ2-5,CASSANPGLPTETQYF,TGTGCCAGCAGCGCAAACCCGGGACTCCCCACAGAGACCCAGTACTTC
NA,NA,TRBV19,TRBJ2-3,CASSRGGPSSSTDTQYF,TGTGCCAGTAGTAGGGGGGGGCCGAGCTCTAGCACAGATACGCAGTATTTT